In this sample, the clone carrying this T cell receptor beta chain turned up a few times. The length of the CDR3 is 16 residues. The germline V gene has CDR1 MNHNY and CDR2 SVGAGI (reference sequence). V gave up 4 bases and J gave up 3 bases; unmatched junction bases: 10. This sample stems from a study of blood T cells in healthy people across ages. The authors ran a second PCR of about 7 to 11 cycles using a sample-barcoded 5' primer and a J-beta primer mix. TCRdb reprocessed the 5' RACE reads with MiXCR, giving one entry per CDR3 protein. The table lists about 1,600,000 distinct CDR3 sequences, 35% to 45% of them singletons, with 7.9% in the top ten.

Material for sequencing was blood. The sequence came from a woman aged 18-29 years in good health. This chain connects TRBV6-6 to TRBJ2-3, with 7 nucleotides matching TRBD1. As DNA, the CDR3 is TGTGCCAGCAGTTCCCCCGGGACACAGGGGACAGATACGCAGTATTTT. Translating it yields CASSSPGTQGTDTQYF.